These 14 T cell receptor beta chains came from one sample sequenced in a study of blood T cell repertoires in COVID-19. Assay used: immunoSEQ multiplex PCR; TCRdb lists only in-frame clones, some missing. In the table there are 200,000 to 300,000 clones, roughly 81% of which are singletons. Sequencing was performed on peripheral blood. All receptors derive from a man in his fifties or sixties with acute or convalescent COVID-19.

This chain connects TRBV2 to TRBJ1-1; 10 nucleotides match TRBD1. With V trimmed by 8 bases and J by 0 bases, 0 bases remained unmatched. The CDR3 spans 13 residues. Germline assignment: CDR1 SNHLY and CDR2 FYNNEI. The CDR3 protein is CASGQGVNTEAFF. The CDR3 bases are TGTGCCAGCGGACAGGGGGTGAACACTGAAGCTTTCTTT.

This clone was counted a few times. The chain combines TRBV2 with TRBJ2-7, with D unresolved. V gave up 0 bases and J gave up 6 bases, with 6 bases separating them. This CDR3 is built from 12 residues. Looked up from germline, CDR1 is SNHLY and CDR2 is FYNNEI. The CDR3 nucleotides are TGTGCCAGCAGTGAAGCCCGGGTCGAGCAGTACTTC. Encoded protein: CASSEARVEQYF.

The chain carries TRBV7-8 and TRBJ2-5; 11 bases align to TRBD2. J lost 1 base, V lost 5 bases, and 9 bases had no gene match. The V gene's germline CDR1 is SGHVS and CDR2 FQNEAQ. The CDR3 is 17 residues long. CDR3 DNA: TGTGCCAGCAGCGCTCAGGGTAGCGGGGGGGTCCAAGAGACCCAGTACTTC. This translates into CASSAQGSGGVQETQYF.

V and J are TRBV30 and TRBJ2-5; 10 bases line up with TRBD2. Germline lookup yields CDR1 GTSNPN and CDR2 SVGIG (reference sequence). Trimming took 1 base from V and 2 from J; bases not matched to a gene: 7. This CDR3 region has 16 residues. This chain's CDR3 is CAWSGASGSLQETQYF. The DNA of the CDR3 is TGTGCCTGGAGTGGAGCTAGCGGGAGCTTGCAAGAGACCCAGTACTTC. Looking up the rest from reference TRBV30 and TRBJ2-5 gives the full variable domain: SQTIHQWPATLVQPVGSPLSLECTVEGTSNPNLYWYRQAAGRGLQLLFYSVGIGQISSEVPQNLSASRPQDRQFILSSKKLLLSDSGFYLCAWSGASGSLQETQYFGPGTRLLVL.

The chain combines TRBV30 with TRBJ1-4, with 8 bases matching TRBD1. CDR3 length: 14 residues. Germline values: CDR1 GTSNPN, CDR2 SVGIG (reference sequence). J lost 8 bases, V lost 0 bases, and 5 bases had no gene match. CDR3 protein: CAWSVDRAREKLFF. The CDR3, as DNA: TGTGCCTGGAGTGTGGACAGGGCGAGGGAAAAACTGTTTTTT.

The CDR3 bases are TGCAGCGTTGAAGGGGGACAGGGGGCGAATGAGCAGTTCTTC. This sequence encodes CSVEGGQGANEQFF. V usage is TRBV29-1 and J usage is TRBJ2-1; TRBD1 aligns across 12 bases. CDR3 length: 14 residues. The germline V gene has CDR1 SQVTM and CDR2 ANQGSEA. J lost 7 bases, V lost 1 base, and 2 bases had no gene match.

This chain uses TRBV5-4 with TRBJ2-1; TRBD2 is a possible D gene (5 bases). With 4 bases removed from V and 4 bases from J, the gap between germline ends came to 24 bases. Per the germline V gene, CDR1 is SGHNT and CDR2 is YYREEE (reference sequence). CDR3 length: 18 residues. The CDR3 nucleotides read TGTGCCAGCAGCCTGGACTGGGATGGAGGAGCTGGGTACAATGAGCAGTTCTTC. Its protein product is CASSLDWDGGAGYNEQFF.

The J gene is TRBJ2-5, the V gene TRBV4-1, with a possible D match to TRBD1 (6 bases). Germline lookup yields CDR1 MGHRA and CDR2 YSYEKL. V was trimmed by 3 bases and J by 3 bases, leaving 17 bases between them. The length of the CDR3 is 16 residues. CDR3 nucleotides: TGCGCCAGCAGCCAGGCCAGGGGTGTGGCCGAAGAGACCCAGTACTTC. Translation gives CASSQARGVAEETQYF.

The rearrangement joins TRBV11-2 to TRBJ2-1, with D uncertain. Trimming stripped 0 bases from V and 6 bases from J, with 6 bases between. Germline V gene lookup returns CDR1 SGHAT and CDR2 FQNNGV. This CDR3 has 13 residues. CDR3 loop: CASSLELRNEQFF. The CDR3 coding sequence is TGTGCCAGCAGCTTAGAGTTGCGCAATGAGCAGTTCTTC.

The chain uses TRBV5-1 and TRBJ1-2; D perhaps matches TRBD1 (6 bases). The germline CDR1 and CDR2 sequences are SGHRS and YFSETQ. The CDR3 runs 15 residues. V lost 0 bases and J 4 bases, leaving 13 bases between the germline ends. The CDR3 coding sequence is TGCGCCAGCAGCTTGGGGCAGGGGTTTCCCTATGGCTACACCTTC. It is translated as CASSLGQGFPYGYTF.

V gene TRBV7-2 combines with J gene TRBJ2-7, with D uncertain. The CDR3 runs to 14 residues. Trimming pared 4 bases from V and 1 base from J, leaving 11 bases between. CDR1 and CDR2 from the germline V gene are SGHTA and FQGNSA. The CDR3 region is CASSSDTVSYEQYF. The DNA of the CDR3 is TGTGCCAGCAGCTCCGACACCGTGTCCTACGAGCAGTACTTC.

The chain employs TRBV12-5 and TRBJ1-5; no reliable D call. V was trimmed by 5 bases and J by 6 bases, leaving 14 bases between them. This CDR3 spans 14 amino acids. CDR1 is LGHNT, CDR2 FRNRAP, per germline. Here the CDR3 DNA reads TGTGCTAGTGGTAGCCCCTCCGAGCGTCAGCCCCAGCATTTT. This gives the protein CASGSPSERQPQHF.

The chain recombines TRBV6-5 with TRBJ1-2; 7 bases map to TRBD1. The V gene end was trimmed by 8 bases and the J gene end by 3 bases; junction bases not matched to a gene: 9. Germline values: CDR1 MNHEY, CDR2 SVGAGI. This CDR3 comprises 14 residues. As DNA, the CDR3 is TGTGCCAGCGGTCTGGGGGACAGAGACTATGGCTACACCTTC. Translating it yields CASGLGDRDYGYTF.

The CDR3 sequence is CASSVGGGPNSPLHF. CDR3 nucleotide sequence: TGTGCCAGCAGCGTAGGAGGGGGACCTAATTCACCCCTCCACTTT. This chain uses TRBV9 with TRBJ1-6, with a possible D match to TRBD1 (6 bases). Trimming shortened V by 0 bases and J by 6 bases, and 10 bases separated the two germline ends. CDR3 length: 15 residues. CDR1 is SGDLS and CDR2 is YYNGEE in the germline V gene. Based on the CDR3 plus reference TRBV9 and TRBJ1-6, the full variable domain is DSGVTQTPKHLITATGQRVTLRCSPRSGDLSVYWYQQSLDQGLQFLIQYYNGEERAKGNILERFSAQQFPDLHSELNLSSLELGDSALYFCASSVGGGPNSPLHFGNGTRLTVT.